These 26 T cell receptor beta chains were all obtained from the same sample, sequenced in a study of a mutant IDH1 vaccine in newly diagnosed glioma (dated by TCRdb to the early 2020s). The sample's time point label is to be understood as: week 35, safety follow-up. Each vaccine dose was 300 ug of a 20-mer mutant IDH1 peptide in Montanide, given subcutaneously with topical imiquimod. The antigens these receptors bind are not known. The method behind the library was the immunoSEQ multiplex PCR assay. The immuneACCESS repertoire file appears here via TCRdb, limited to in-frame rearrangements. These files lack a portion of the clones; in checked studies, under half of the deficit traces to unresolved V genes, and the cause of the others is not known. This sample lists about 68,000 clones; about four fifths were detected once. 12% of the sample goes to the ten largest clones. This sample comprised PBMCs, obtained from a glioma patient whose treatment included an IDH1 peptide vaccine. The receptor set was obtained from a man younger than 35 with glioma.

The chain uses TRBV7-9 and TRBJ1-5; weak D call: TRBD1 (5 bases). The CDR3 spans 15 residues. From germline, CDR1 is SEHNR and CDR2 FQNEAQ (reference sequence). With 3 bases removed from V and 4 bases from J, the gap between germline ends came to 13 bases. Here the CDR3 DNA reads TGTGCCAGCAGCTTCGCGGGGGGGGGTAATCAGCCCCAGCATTTT. It is translated as CASSFAGGGNQPQHF.

The CDR3 region is CASSLTGLSSYEQYF. The CDR3 DNA reads as TGTGCCAGCAGCTTAACAGGGCTGAGCTCCTACGAGCAGTACTTC. The genes are TRBV2 and TRBJ2-7; weak D call: TRBD1 (6 bases). CDR1 SNHLY and CDR2 FYNNEI come from the germline V gene. The CDR3 is 15 residues long. Trimming shortened V by 6 bases and J by 0 bases, and 15 bases separated the two germline ends.

The DNA for the CDR3 is TGTGCCAGCAGCCACAGCGGGAATGAGCAGTTCTTC. This sequence encodes CASSHSGNEQFF. This chain connects TRBV7-8 to TRBJ2-1, with D perhaps TRBD2 (6 bases). V was pared by 5 bases and J by 7 bases, with 9 bases between. Germline V gene lookup returns CDR1 SGHVS and CDR2 FQNEAQ. The length of the CDR3 is 12 residues.

The CDR3 protein is CASSSPEGLRGYTF. In nucleotides, the CDR3 is TGCGCCAGCAGCAGCCCCGAGGGGCTCCGAGGCTACACCTTC. This chain connects TRBV5-1 to TRBJ1-2; D is possibly TRBD1 (5 bases). The V gene's germline CDR1 is SGHRS and CDR2 YFSETQ. Trimming took off 4 bases at V and 8 bases at J, with 18 bases between the two ends. The CDR3 is 14 residues long.

The J gene is TRBJ1-2, the V gene TRBV7-2; possible D gene TRBD1, 6 bases. CDR1 and CDR2 (germline): SGHTA, FQGNSA. V was pared by 8 bases and J by 3 bases, with 19 bases between. This CDR3 region has 15 residues. The CDR3 DNA reads TGTGCCAGCCAAAAGGGCCCCGGACAGTACTATGGCTACACCTTC. Translation: CASQKGPGQYYGYTF.

This clone was found a few times. This chain connects TRBV28 to TRBJ1-2; TRBD1 might be the D (5 bases). Trimming took 5 bases from V and 7 from J, leaving 17 bases between them. CDR1 and CDR2 (germline): MDHEN, SYDVKM. There are 14 residues in the CDR3. The CDR3 region is CASSLLPGPLGYTF. CDR3 nucleotide sequence: TGTGCCAGCAGTCTCCTACCGGGGCCCCTTGGCTACACCTTC.

This clone has just one count. The V and J genes are TRBV19 and TRBJ2-1, with 9 bases lining up with TRBD2. Trimming cost V 11 bases and J 4 bases; bases outside gene matches: 9. CDR1 and CDR2 (germline): LNHDA, SQIVND (reference sequence). This CDR3 contains 14 residues. The CDR3 reads CASRGREGYNEQFF. The DNA for the CDR3 is TGTGCCTCCCGGGGGCGGGAGGGGTACAATGAGCAGTTCTTC.

This clone was found once. V gene TRBV7-9 combines with J gene TRBJ1-2, with D possibly TRBD1 on 6 matching bases. This CDR3 is built from 15 residues. Germline V lookup: CDR1 SEHNR, CDR2 FQNEAQ (reference sequence). Trimming pared 1 base from V and 6 bases from J, leaving 15 bases between. CDR3 sequence: CASSLGGQEKNGYTF. In DNA, the CDR3 is TGTGCCAGCAGCTTAGGGGGGCAAGAAAAGAATGGCTACACCTTC.

This clone was detected a few times. V gene TRBV30 combines with J gene TRBJ1-1; TRBD1 matches 7 bases. Per germline, CDR1 GTSNPN and CDR2 SVGIG (reference sequence). This CDR3 spans 13 amino acids. With 3 bases clipped from V and 4 bases from J, the junction kept 5 bases outside the gene matches. The CDR3 loop is CAWRIQGGTEAFF. The CDR3 nucleotides are TGTGCCTGGAGGATCCAGGGGGGCACTGAAGCTTTCTTT.

The J gene is TRBJ1-3, the V gene TRBV7-9, with D possibly matching TRBD1 (5 bases). Germline CDR1 reads SEHNR; CDR2 reads FQNEAQ (reference sequence). The CDR3 sequence is 16 residues long. Trimming took off 0 bases at V and 2 bases at J, with 11 bases between the two ends. CDR3 sequence (DNA): TGTGCCAGCAGCTTAGCTCCTGGGGCCGCTGGAAACACCATATATTTT. Translated: CASSLAPGAAGNTIYF.

J is TRBJ2-7 and V is TRBV28; D uncertain. CDR1 MDHEN and CDR2 SYDVKM come from the germline V gene. The V end was cut by 3 bases, the J end by 3 bases, with 15 bases between. CDR3 length equals 15 residues. CDR3 in DNA: TGTGCCAGCAGTTTGGAGAATGAGGTTAACTACGAGCAGTACTTC. Encoded protein: CASSLENEVNYEQYF.

The chain joins TRBV5-5 to TRBJ2-7; unclear D gene. V lost 1 base to trimming and J lost 2 bases, with 7 bases between them. Germline CDR1 is SGHKS and CDR2 is YYEKEE (reference sequence). This CDR3 spans 13 amino acids. CDR3 sequence reads: CASSLSQPYEQYF. The CDR3, as DNA: TGTGCCAGCAGCTTGAGTCAGCCCTACGAGCAGTACTTC.

The chain joins TRBV4-3 to TRBJ1-2, with 8 bases that match TRBD1. Per the germline V gene, CDR1 is LGHNA and CDR2 is YSLEER. With 4 bases clipped from V and 4 bases from J, the junction kept 2 bases outside the gene matches. The CDR3 extends over 13 amino acids. The CDR3 region has the DNA TGCGCCAGCAGCCCCGGACAGGGCTATGGCTACACCTTC. This gives the protein CASSPGQGYGYTF.

This clone was counted a single time. The chain links TRBV7-9 to TRBJ2-1; 8 bases map to TRBD1. Germline values: CDR1 SEHNR, CDR2 FQNEAQ (reference sequence). J gave up 2 bases and V 6 bases, and 12 bases lay outside the gene matches. CDR3 length: 17 amino acids. The CDR3 DNA is TGTGCCAGCAGTTCAAATACCAGGGGACAGGCCTACAATGAGCAGTTCTTC. Protein product: CASSSNTRGQAYNEQFF.

The V and J genes are TRBV5-1 and TRBJ1-5; D not resolved. The CDR3 length is 14 residues. V dropped 5 bases and J dropped 3 bases, with 12 bases sitting between them. Germline loops: CDR1 SGHRS, CDR2 YFSETQ. Here the CDR3 DNA reads TGCGCCAGCAGTGAAGGGAATTCCAATCAGCCCCAGCATTTT. Translated: CASSEGNSNQPQHF. Filled out from reference TRBV5-1 and TRBJ1-5, the complete variable domain reads KAGVTQTPRYLIKTRGQQVTLSCSPISGHRSVSWYQQTPGQGLQFLFEYFSETQRNKGNFPGRFSGRQFSNSRSEMNVSTLELGDSALYLCASSEGNSNQPQHFGDGTRLSIL.

V gene TRBV30 combines with J gene TRBJ1-5, with D possibly matching TRBD1 (5 bases). Germline V gene lookup returns CDR1 GTSNPN and CDR2 SVGIG (reference sequence). CDR3 length: 15 amino acids. V was trimmed by 2 bases and J by 6 bases, leaving 17 bases between them. The CDR3, as DNA: TGTGCCTGGAGTCCCCCGGGGGGATTTTCTCAGCCCCAGCATTTT. As protein: CAWSPPGGFSQPQHF.

The CDR3 DNA reads TGTGCCAGCAGCTTCGCCGGAAACACTGAAGCTTTCTTT. Translating gives CASSFAGNTEAFF. The V call is TRBV7-8, the J call TRBJ1-1; D uncertain. This CDR3 comprises 13 residues. The ends were cut back, 3 bases at V and 2 bases at J, with 7 bases in the middle. Germline V lookup: CDR1 SGHVS, CDR2 FQNEAQ. Full variable domain (outside the CDR3, taken from reference TRBV7-8 and TRBJ1-1): GAGVSQSPRYKVAKRGQDVALRCDPISGHVSLFWYQQALGQGPEFLTYFQNEAQLDKSGLPSDRFFAERPEGSVSTLKIQRTQQEDSAVYLCASSFAGNTEAFFGQGTRLTVV.

The gene calls are TRBV2 and TRBJ2-1, with 9 bases aligning to TRBD2. CDR3 length: 13 residues. The V and J ends lost 8 bases and 10 bases, in that order; junction bases with no gene match: 9. Germline CDR1 reads SNHLY; CDR2 reads FYNNEI. The CDR3 sequence: CASWASGGREQFF. In nucleotides, the CDR3 is TGTGCCAGCTGGGCCAGCGGGGGGCGGGAGCAGTTCTTC.

This clone was counted only a few times. The genes are TRBV13 and TRBJ1-6; D uncertain. Germline V gene sequence: CDR1 PRHDT, CDR2 FYEKMQ (reference sequence). V was shortened by 2 bases and J by 4 bases, with 9 bases between the two germline ends. This CDR3 contains 15 residues. The CDR3 loop is CASSLRGRYNSPLHF. In nucleotides, the CDR3 is TGTGCCAGCAGCTTACGCGGCAGATATAATTCACCCCTCCACTTT.

The chain carries TRBV28 and TRBJ1-5, with a weak D call TRBD1 (5 bases). The CDR3 contains 15 residues. Germline CDR1 is MDHEN and CDR2 is SYDVKM. The V end lost 2 bases, the J end lost 6 bases, and 14 bases lay between the germline ends. The DNA for the CDR3 is TGTGCCAGCAGTTTAGGGTTGGGGGAAAGTCAGCCCCAGCATTTT. The encoded protein is CASSLGLGESQPQHF.

This chain connects TRBV5-6 to TRBJ2-7, with 8 bases fitting TRBD1. V trimming: 0 bases; J trimming: 4 bases; junction bases outside the gene matches: 9. This CDR3 is 16 amino acids long. The germline gives CDR1 SGHDT, CDR2 YYEEEE. The CDR3 here is CASSLAQGAFGYEQYF. The CDR3 region has the DNA TGTGCCAGCAGCTTGGCGCAGGGGGCATTTGGGTACGAGCAGTACTTC.

This clone was counted between two and nine times. The genes are TRBV5-1 and TRBJ2-1; 13 bases line up with TRBD2. The CDR3 contains 16 residues. Germline-derived CDR1 and CDR2 are SGHRS and YFSETQ. The junction had 7 bases not matched to a gene; V was cut back by 3 bases and J by 7 bases. CDR3 loop: CASSSRLAGGRNEQFF. CDR3 in DNA: TGCGCCAGCAGCTCCCGACTAGCGGGGGGTAGAAATGAGCAGTTCTTC.

The chain is built from TRBV25-1 and TRBJ1-6; D is undetermined. Germline loops: CDR1 MGHDK, CDR2 SYGVNS. V lost 6 bases and J 6 bases, leaving 15 bases between the germline ends. This CDR3 contains 15 residues. The CDR3 DNA reads TGTGCCAGCAGCCCCCTAAGAAACTCTAATTCACCCCTCCACTTT. Amino acid sequence: CASSPLRNSNSPLHF.

This sequence joins TRBV4-3 and TRBJ1-2, with D tentatively TRBD1 (5 bases). The CDR3 length is 17 residues. Trimming left V 1 base short and J 6 bases short, with 21 bases between. Germline CDR1 reads LGHNA; CDR2 reads YSLEER. This CDR3 reads CASSQVAGPQGGHGYTF. CDR3 nucleotides: TGCGCCAGCAGCCAAGTTGCGGGCCCCCAGGGTGGACATGGCTACACCTTC.

This sequence joins TRBV15 and TRBJ2-3; the match to TRBD2 covers 8 bases. V shed 3 bases, J shed 7 bases, and the junction held 12 bases outside the gene matches. CDR3 size: 16 residues. Germline V gene lookup returns CDR1 LNHNV and CDR2 YYDKDF (reference sequence). DNA for the CDR3: TGTGCCACCAGCAGGGCTGGGACTAGAGGTGGGAATACGCAGTATTTT. Residues: CATSRAGTRGGNTQYF.

This chain joins TRBV6-1 and TRBJ1-2, with a weak D call TRBD1 (5 bases). This CDR3 contains 12 residues. The V gene's germline CDR1 is MNHNS and CDR2 SASEGT. Trimming took 5 bases from V and 3 from J, leaving 7 bases between them. CDR3 bases: TGTGCCAGCAGTCGGGGGTACTATGGCTACACCTTC. It encodes CASSRGYYGYTF.